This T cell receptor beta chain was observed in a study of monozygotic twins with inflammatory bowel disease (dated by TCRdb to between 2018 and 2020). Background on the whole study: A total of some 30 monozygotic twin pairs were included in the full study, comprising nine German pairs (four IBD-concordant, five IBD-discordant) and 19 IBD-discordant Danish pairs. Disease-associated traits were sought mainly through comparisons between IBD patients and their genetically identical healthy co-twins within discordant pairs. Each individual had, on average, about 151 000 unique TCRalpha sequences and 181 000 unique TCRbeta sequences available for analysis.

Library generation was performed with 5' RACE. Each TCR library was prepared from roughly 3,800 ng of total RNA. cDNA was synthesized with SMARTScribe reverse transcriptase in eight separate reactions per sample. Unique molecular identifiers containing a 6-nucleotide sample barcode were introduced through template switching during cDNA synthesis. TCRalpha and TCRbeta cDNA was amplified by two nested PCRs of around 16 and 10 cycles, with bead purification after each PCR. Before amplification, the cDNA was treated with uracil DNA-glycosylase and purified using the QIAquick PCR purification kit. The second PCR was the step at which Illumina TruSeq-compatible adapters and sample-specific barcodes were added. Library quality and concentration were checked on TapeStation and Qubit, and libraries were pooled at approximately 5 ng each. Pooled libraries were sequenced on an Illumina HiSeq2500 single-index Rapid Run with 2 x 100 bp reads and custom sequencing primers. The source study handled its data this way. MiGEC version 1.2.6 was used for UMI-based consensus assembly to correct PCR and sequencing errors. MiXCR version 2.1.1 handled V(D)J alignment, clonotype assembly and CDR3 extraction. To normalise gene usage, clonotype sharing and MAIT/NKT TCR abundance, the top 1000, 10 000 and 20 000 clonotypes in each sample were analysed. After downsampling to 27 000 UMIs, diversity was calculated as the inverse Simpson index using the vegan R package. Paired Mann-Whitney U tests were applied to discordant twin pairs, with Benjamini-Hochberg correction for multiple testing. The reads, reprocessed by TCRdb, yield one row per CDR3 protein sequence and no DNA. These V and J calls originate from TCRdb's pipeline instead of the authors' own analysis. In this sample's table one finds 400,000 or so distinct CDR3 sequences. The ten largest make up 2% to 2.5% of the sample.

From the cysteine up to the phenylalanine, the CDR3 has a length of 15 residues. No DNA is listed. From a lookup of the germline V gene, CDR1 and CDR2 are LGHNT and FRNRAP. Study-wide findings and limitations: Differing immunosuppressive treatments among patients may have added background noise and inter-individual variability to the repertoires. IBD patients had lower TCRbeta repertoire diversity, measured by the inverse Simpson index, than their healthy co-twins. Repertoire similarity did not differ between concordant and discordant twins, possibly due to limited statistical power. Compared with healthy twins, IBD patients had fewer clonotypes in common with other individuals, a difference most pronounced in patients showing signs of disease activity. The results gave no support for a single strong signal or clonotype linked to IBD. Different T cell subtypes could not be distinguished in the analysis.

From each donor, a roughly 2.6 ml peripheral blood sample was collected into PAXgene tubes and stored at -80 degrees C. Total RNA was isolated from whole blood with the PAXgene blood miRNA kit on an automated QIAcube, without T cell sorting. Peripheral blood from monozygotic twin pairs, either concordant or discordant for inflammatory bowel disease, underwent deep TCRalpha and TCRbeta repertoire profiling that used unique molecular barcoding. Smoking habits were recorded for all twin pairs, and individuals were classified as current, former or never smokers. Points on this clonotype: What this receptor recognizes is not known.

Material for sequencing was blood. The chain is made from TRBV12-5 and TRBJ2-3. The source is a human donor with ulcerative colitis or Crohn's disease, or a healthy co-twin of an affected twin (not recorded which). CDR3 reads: CASGLGQQSTDTQYF.